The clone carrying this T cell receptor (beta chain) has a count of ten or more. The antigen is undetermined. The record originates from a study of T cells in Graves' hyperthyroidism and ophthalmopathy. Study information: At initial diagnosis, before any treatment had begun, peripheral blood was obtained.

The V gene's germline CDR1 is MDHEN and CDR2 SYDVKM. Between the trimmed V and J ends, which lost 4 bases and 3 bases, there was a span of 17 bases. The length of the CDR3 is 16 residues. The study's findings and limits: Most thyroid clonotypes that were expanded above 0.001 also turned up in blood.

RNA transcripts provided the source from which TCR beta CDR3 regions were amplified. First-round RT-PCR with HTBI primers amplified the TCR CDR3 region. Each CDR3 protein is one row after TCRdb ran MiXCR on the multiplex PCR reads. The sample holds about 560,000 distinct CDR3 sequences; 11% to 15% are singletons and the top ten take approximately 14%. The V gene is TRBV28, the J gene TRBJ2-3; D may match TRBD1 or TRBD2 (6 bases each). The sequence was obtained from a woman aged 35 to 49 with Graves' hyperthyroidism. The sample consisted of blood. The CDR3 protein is CASSSPRGAVTDTQYF. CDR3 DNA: TGTGCCAGCAGTTCCCCGAGGGGGGCAGTGACAGATACGCAGTATTTT.